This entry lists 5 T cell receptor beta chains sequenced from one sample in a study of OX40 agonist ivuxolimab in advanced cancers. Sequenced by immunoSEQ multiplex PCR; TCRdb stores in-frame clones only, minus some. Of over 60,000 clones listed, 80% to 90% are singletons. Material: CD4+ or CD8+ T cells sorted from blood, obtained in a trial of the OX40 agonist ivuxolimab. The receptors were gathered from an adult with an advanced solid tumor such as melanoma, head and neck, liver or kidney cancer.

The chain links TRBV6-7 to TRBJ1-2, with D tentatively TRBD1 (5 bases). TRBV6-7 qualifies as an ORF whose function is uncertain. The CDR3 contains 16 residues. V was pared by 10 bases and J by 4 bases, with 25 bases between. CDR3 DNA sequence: TGTGCCACTACCCGCTTTGACAGCGACGACCCCTATGGCTACACCTTC. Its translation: CATTRFDSDDPYGYTF.

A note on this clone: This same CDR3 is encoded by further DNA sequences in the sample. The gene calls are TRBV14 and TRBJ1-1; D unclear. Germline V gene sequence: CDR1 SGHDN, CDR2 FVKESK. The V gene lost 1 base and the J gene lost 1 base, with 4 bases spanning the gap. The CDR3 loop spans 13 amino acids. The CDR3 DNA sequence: TGTGCCAGCAGCCAAGGCCCGAACACTGAAGCTTTCTTT. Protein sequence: CASSQGPNTEAFF.

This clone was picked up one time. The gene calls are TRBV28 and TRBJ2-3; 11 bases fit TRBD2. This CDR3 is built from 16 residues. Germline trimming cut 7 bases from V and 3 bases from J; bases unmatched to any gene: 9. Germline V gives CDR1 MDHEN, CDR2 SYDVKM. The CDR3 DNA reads TGTGCCAGCACCCGATGGGCTAGCGGGGGGACAGATACGCAGTATTTT. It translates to CASTRWASGGTDTQYF.

CDR3 in amino acids: CASSYSLYRNEQFF. In DNA form, the CDR3 reads TGTGCCAGCAGTTACTCCCTCTACCGAAATGAGCAGTTCTTC. V usage is TRBV6-5 and J usage is TRBJ2-1; the D is unclear. CDR1 is MNHEY, CDR2 SVGAGI, per germline. The V end was cut by 0 bases, the J end by 7 bases, with 10 bases between. This CDR3 region has 14 residues.

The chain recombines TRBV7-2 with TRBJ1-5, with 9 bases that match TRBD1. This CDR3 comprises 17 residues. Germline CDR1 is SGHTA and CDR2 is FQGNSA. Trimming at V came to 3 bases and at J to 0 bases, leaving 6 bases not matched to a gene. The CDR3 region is CASSFTGTGSSNQPQHF. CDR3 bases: TGTGCCAGCAGCTTCACCGGGACAGGGAGTAGCAATCAGCCCCAGCATTTT.